These 22 T cell receptor beta chains were sequenced from one sample in a study of cytomegalovirus exposure and HLA in healthy donors. PCR amplification relied on 60 Vbeta primers (plus 13 Jbeta primers). Assay used: immunoSEQ multiplex PCR; TCRdb lists only in-frame clones, some missing. The table lists 180,000 or so clones, around 75% of them singletons, with roughly 8% in the top ten. Sequencing was performed on PBMCs. Source of these receptors: a woman aged 40-49 years in good health and CMV-seropositive.

Comment on this clone: Germline and junction disagree at one end, which may indicate a read error. The CDR3 reads CASSLKLGHNHF. The CDR3, as DNA: TGTGCCAGCAGCTTAAAGTTGGGACACAATCACTTT. The chain couples TRBV11-1 to TRBJ1-1; TRBD1 is a possible D gene (6 bases). CDR1 and CDR2 from the germline V gene are SGHAT and FQDESV (reference sequence). This CDR3 region has 12 residues.

CDR3 region: CAGGTDYSNQPQHF. In DNA form, the CDR3 reads TGTGCCGGGGGGACAGATTATAGCAATCAGCCCCAGCATTTT. V usage is TRBV6-1 and J usage is TRBJ1-5; 7 positions agree with TRBD1. The V segment lost 11 bases and the J segment 0 bases; nucleotides outside the gene matches: 7. In germline, CDR1 is MNHNS, CDR2 SASEGT. The length of the CDR3 is 14 residues.

The V gene is TRBV28, the J gene TRBJ2-7, with 7 bases that match TRBD2. This CDR3 comprises 13 residues. With 5 bases clipped from V and 5 bases from J, the junction kept 6 bases outside the gene matches. The germline V gene has CDR1 MDHEN and CDR2 SYDVKM. CDR3 sequence (DNA): TGTGCCAGCAGTCTGCGGGAGAGAAACGAGCAGTACTTC. Protein product: CASSLRERNEQYF.

This clone has more than one count but fewer than ten. The chain employs TRBV5-4 and TRBJ2-5; weak D call: TRBD2 (5 bases). V was trimmed by 0 bases and J by 5 bases, leaving 11 bases between them. Germline lookup yields CDR1 SGHNT and CDR2 YYREEE (reference sequence). CDR3 size: 14 residues. For the CDR3, the DNA is TGTGCCAGCAGCTTGGATCGGGGAATCGAGACCCAGTACTTC. Amino acids: CASSLDRGIETQYF.

The chain carries TRBV6-1 and TRBJ2-5; 12 bases align to TRBD2. The germline CDR1 and CDR2 sequences are MNHNS and SASEGT. J gave up 2 bases and V 2 bases, and 3 bases lay outside the gene matches. CDR3 length: 16 residues. The CDR3, as DNA: TGTGCCAGCAGTGAACTAGCGGGAGGGCCACAAGAGACCCAGTACTTC. This gives the protein CASSELAGGPQETQYF.

The rearrangement uses TRBV5-4 and TRBJ2-5; D is possibly TRBD1 (6 bases). CDR1 and CDR2 from the germline V gene are SGHNT and YYREEE (reference sequence). This CDR3 is 14 amino acids long. V shed 4 bases and J shed 1 base, with 11 bases lying between them. Here the CDR3 reads CASSPGQSQETQYF. For the CDR3, the DNA is TGTGCCAGCAGCCCTGGACAGTCCCAAGAGACCCAGTACTTC.

V is TRBV7-9 and J is TRBJ2-1, with 13 bases that match TRBD2. The CDR3 has 15 residues. Trimming at V came to 5 bases and at J to 9 bases, leaving 7 bases not matched to a gene. Per the germline V gene, CDR1 is SEHNR and CDR2 is FQNEAQ (reference sequence). CDR3 sequence (DNA): TGTGCCAGCAGCCAAACTAGCGGGAGGGCCGGTGAGCAGTTCTTC. The encoded protein is CASSQTSGRAGEQFF.

This clone was counted a single time. The junction departs from germline at one end; a sequencing error may be responsible. J is TRBJ2-5 and V is TRBV25-1, with D possibly being TRBD2 (7 bases). This CDR3 region has 15 residues. Germline values: CDR1 MGHDK, CDR2 SYGVNS. The chain's CDR3 is CASSGGGSFQGTQYF. For the CDR3, the DNA is TGTGCCAGCAGTGGGGGGGGCAGTTTCCAAGGGACCCAGTACTTC.

This clone occurred a few times. One end of the junction does not line up with germline, which may come from a read error. The chain recombines TRBV19 with TRBJ2-7; a weak D match, TRBD2 (6 bases). The CDR3 is made up of 13 amino acids. The germline CDR1 and CDR2 sequences are LNHDA and SQIVND (reference sequence). The CDR3 region is CASSLRDSDEQYF. CDR3 bases: TGTGCCAGTAGTTTACGGGACTCCGACGAGCAGTACTTC.

CDR3 region: CASSFSTRGAMNTEAFF. CDR3 nucleotides: TGTGCCAGCAGTTTCTCCACCCGGGGGGCTATGAACACTGAAGCTTTCTTT. The rearrangement links TRBV27 to TRBJ1-1; the D gene is possibly TRBD1 (6 bases). Per the germline V gene, CDR1 is MNHEY and CDR2 is SMNVEV (reference sequence). The CDR3 is made up of 17 amino acids. V was pared by 3 bases and J by 0 bases, with 17 bases between.

This sequence joins TRBV25-1 and TRBJ1-2; D gene unclear. Germline values: CDR1 MGHDK, CDR2 SYGVNS. Trimming took 2 bases from V and 8 from J, leaving 18 bases between them. This CDR3 region has 15 residues. The CDR3 nucleotides are TGTGCCAGCAGTGAACCTGCCCGGAGGGTGGGAGGCTACACCTTC. This gives the protein CASSEPARRVGGYTF.

V and J are TRBV25-1 and TRBJ2-1, with 8 nucleotides matching TRBD1. Germline-derived CDR1 and CDR2 are MGHDK and SYGVNS. The CDR3 totals 16 residues. V gave up 5 bases and J gave up 7 bases; unmatched junction bases: 13. CDR3 coding DNA: TGTGCCAGCAGTCCCCTGGGGCAGGGGGCGACAAATGAGCAGTTCTTC. Residues: CASSPLGQGATNEQFF.

The rearrangement uses TRBV28 and TRBJ1-5; 8 nucleotides line up with TRBD1. The CDR3 has 15 amino acids. V was pared by 6 bases and J by 2 bases, with 6 bases of the junction left unmatched. The germline V gene has CDR1 MDHEN and CDR2 SYDVKM. The CDR3 region is CASSRDRNGNQPQHF. The CDR3 DNA is TGTGCCAGCAGCCGGGACAGGAACGGCAATCAGCCCCAGCATTTT.

In its sample, this clone was seen a few times. The same CDR3 is also encoded by other DNA sequences in this sample. V and J are TRBV7-9 and TRBJ1-1; D not resolved. The V end was cut by 3 bases, the J end by 2 bases, with 7 bases between. The CDR3 is 13 residues long. Looked up from germline, CDR1 is SEHNR and CDR2 is FQNEAQ (reference sequence). In DNA form, the CDR3 reads TGTGCCAGCAGCTTTAGTTCTAACACTGAAGCTTTCTTT. It encodes CASSFSSNTEAFF.

The chain employs TRBV4-2 and TRBJ2-7; 7 bases are shared with TRBD2. After removal of 1 base from V and 3 bases from J, the junction contained 9 bases not matched to a gene. The CDR3 covers 16 residues. Looked up from germline, CDR1 is LGHNA and CDR2 is YNFKEQ. CDR3 sequence: CASSQGGGYKVYEQYF. CDR3 bases: TGTGCCAGCAGCCAAGGGGGAGGGTACAAGGTCTACGAGCAGTACTTC.

The CDR3 sequence: CAISALGGIRDTQYF. The DNA of the CDR3 is TGTGCCATCAGTGCGTTGGGAGGTATTCGAGATACGCAGTATTTT. V gene TRBV10-3 combines with J gene TRBJ2-3; perhaps TRBD2 as D (6 bases). V was clipped by 4 bases and J by 5 bases, with 16 bases between them. The CDR3 covers 15 residues. The germline V gene has CDR1 ENHRY and CDR2 SYGVKD.

J is TRBJ2-3 and V is TRBV11-2; TRBD2 might be the D (6 bases). The CDR3 spans 15 residues. Trimming left V 2 bases short and J 1 base short, with 10 bases between. The germline gives CDR1 SGHAT, CDR2 FQNNGV. CDR3 bases: TGTGCCAGCAGCTTATTGTTAGCGGGCACAGATACGCAGTATTTT. It translates to CASSLLLAGTDTQYF.

The chain uses TRBV28 and TRBJ1-2; 11 positions agree with TRBD1. After removal of 7 bases from V and 4 bases from J, the junction contained 11 bases not matched to a gene. CDR1 MDHEN and CDR2 SYDVKM come from the germline V gene. This CDR3 region has 16 residues. CDR3 DNA sequence: TGTGCCAGCAAACGGGACAGGGGGTCCGTAAGCTATGGCTACACCTTC. It translates to CASKRDRGSVSYGYTF.

The chain employs TRBV6-1 and TRBJ2-1, with 7 bases fitting TRBD2. The CDR3 spans 15 residues. Germline V lookup: CDR1 MNHNS, CDR2 SASEGT. The trim removed 6 bases at V and 2 bases at J, leaving 7 bases unmatched. CDR3: CASRPSSGAYNEQFF. The CDR3 DNA reads as TGTGCCAGCAGGCCCTCTAGCGGAGCCTACAATGAGCAGTTCTTC.

This clone was seen a few times. The chain couples TRBV27 to TRBJ2-6, with 9 bases that match TRBD1. This CDR3 is 18 amino acids long. The germline CDR1 and CDR2 sequences are MNHEY and SMNVEV (reference sequence). V was clipped by 9 bases and J by 0 bases; unmatched bases: 12. CDR3 DNA: TGTGCCAGTAGAAAATCCGGGACAGGGAGCTCTGGGGCCAACGTCCTGACTTTC. Protein product: CASRKSGTGSSGANVLTF.

This rearrangement joins TRBV28 to TRBJ1-5; TRBD1 is a possible D gene (5 bases). CDR3 size: 20 residues. CDR1 is MDHEN and CDR2 is SYDVKM in the germline V gene. The V and J ends lost 7 bases and 0 bases respectively, with 28 bases between them. CDR3 residues: CASTLAPGGVGPYSNQPQHF. The CDR3 coding sequence is TGTGCCAGCACCCTTGCGCCCGGGGGTGTTGGCCCGTATAGCAATCAGCCCCAGCATTTT.

The rearrangement uses TRBV11-2 and TRBJ2-3; D might be TRBD2 (6 bases). This CDR3 has 14 amino acids. Between the trimmed V and J ends, which lost 2 bases and 8 bases, there was a span of 14 bases. Germline V gives CDR1 SGHAT, CDR2 FQNNGV. The CDR3 sequence: CASSLHPGGGTQYF. CDR3 bases: TGTGCCAGCAGCTTACACCCCGGGGGAGGTACGCAGTATTTT.